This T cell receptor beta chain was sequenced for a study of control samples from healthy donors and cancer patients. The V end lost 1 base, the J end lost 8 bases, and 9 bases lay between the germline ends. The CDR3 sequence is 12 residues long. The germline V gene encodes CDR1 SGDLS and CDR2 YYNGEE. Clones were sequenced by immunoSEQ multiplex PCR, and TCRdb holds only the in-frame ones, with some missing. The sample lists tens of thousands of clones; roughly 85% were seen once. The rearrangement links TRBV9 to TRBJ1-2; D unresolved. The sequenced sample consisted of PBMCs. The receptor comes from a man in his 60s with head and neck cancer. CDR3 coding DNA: TGTGCCAGCAGCGTACCCAGAGTCGGCTACACCTTC. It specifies CASSVPRVGYTF.